This TCR beta chain was retrieved from a study of OX40 agonist ivuxolimab in advanced cancers. In the study overall: Patients were infused with ivuxolimab every 2 weeks at 0.01 to 10 mg/kg.

Note on this clone: No antigen is known for it.

Study results and caveats: Normalized T-cell clonal expansion was also low in a subset of nonresponders.

The CDR3 consists of 13 residues. CDR1 and CDR2 (germline): SQVTM, ANQGSEA. Trimming took 6 bases from V and 5 from J, leaving 16 bases between them. Repertoires were generated with immunoSEQ multiplex PCR, while TCRdb's copy carries only in-frame clones and drops some. The sample includes about 82,000 clones, about 92% of them seen just once. The receptor was derived from an adult with an advanced solid tumor such as melanoma, head and neck, liver or kidney cancer. The rearrangement joins TRBV29-1 to TRBJ2-5, with D perhaps TRBD1 (6 bases). Source: CD4+ or CD8+ T cells sorted from blood, taken in a trial of the OX40 agonist ivuxolimab. DNA of the CDR3: TGCAGCGTGCCAGGGGTCCCTTGGGAGACCCAGTACTTC. Protein sequence: CSVPGVPWETQYF.